This TCR beta chain emerged from a study of cytomegalovirus exposure and HLA in healthy donors. All donors participated as healthy donors of bone marrow. It was with 60 Vbeta and 13 Jbeta primers that the PCR ran. The assay was immunoSEQ multiplex PCR, and TCRdb's table has in-frame clones only and misses some. Altogether about 68,000 clones are present, 80% to 90% being singletons, with the ten largest covering 6.5%. The table lists this clone with a count of one. Its target is unknown. Per germline, CDR1 SNHLY and CDR2 FYNNEI. The CDR3 loop spans 13 amino acids. Deletions cut 8 bases from V and 4 bases from J, with 15 bases between. Study-level findings and limits: Most TCR sequences were seen very rarely across donors, but some public TCRs occurred in many.

Source material: PBMCs. V usage is TRBV2 and J usage is TRBJ2-7; D is possibly TRBD1 (6 bases). This sequence originates from a human donor in good health. Here the CDR3 reads CASEKDRGYEQYF. The DNA for the CDR3 is TGTGCCAGCGAGAAGGACAGAGGATACGAGCAGTACTTC.